These 28 T cell receptor beta chains came from one sample sequenced in a study of cytomegalovirus exposure and HLA in healthy donors. The PCR ran on 60 Vbeta and 13 Jbeta primers. TCRdb keeps only in-frame clones here, not all; method: immunoSEQ multiplex PCR. The sample lists 76,000 or so clones, about 78% occurring once. Sequenced: PBMCs. These TCRs come from a woman aged 40 to 49 in good health and CMV-seropositive.

V and J are TRBV19 and TRBJ1-2; 8 bases line up with TRBD1. V dropped 4 bases and J dropped 5; count of bases not matched to a gene: 6. The CDR3 totals 14 residues. From germline, CDR1 is LNHDA and CDR2 SQIVND (reference sequence). DNA for the CDR3: TGTGCCAGTAGTACCGACAGGGGATGGTATGGCTACACCTTC. It encodes CASSTDRGWYGYTF.

This chain uses TRBV7-9 with TRBJ2-1; 11 bases agree with TRBD2. The CDR3 runs to 18 residues. Germline trimming cut 4 bases from V and 10 bases from J; bases unmatched to any gene: 18. The germline V gene encodes CDR1 SEHNR and CDR2 FQNEAQ (reference sequence). The CDR3 sequence: CASSSGSSGGPPLGEQFF. The CDR3 bases are TGTGCCAGCAGCTCGGGATCTAGCGGGGGGCCCCCCTTAGGCGAGCAGTTCTTC.

This chain joins TRBV5-1 and TRBJ2-1; 12 bases are shared with TRBD2. The CDR3 loop spans 13 amino acids. V trimming: 9 bases; J trimming: 6 bases; junction bases outside the gene matches: 4. Germline V gene data show CDR1 as SGHRS and CDR2 as YFSETQ. The CDR3 loop is CATSSGGGNEQFF. The CDR3 region has the DNA TGCGCCACCTCTAGCGGGGGGGGCAATGAGCAGTTCTTC.

The chain joins TRBV30 to TRBJ2-7; perhaps TRBD1 as D (5 bases). Germline loops: CDR1 GTSNPN, CDR2 SVGIG (reference sequence). V lost 0 bases and J 7 bases, leaving 10 bases between the germline ends. CDR3 length equals 12 residues. CDR3 protein: CAWSVWSGEQYF. In nucleotides, the CDR3 is TGTGCCTGGAGTGTCTGGTCAGGGGAGCAGTACTTC.

V usage is TRBV19 and J usage is TRBJ1-4; D is unresolved. Germline V gene sequence: CDR1 LNHDA, CDR2 SQIVND (reference sequence). This CDR3 has 15 amino acids. Trimming left V 5 bases short and J 2 bases short, with 12 bases between. The CDR3 is CASSSGGWTNEKLFF. CDR3 nucleotide sequence: TGTGCCAGTAGTTCCGGAGGGTGGACTAATGAAAAACTGTTTTTT.

This chain links TRBV7-7 with TRBJ2-5; a possible D gene is TRBD2 (7 bases). The CDR3 is 18 amino acids. Germline V CDR1 and CDR2: SSHAT, FNYEAQ (reference sequence). V gave up 4 bases and J gave up 2 bases, with 23 bases separating them. The CDR3 DNA is TGTGCCAGCAGCTCCGGCGCGGGGGCCTTAATATTACAAGAGACCCAGTACTTC. The encoded protein is CASSSGAGALILQETQYF.

CDR3 in DNA: TGCGCCAGCAGCCATCAAACGTCCGGGACAGGCCAAGAGACCCAGTACTTC. This gives the protein CASSHQTSGTGQETQYF. V is TRBV4-1 and J is TRBJ2-5; TRBD1 matches at 8 bases. V shed 3 bases, J shed 1 base, and the junction held 10 bases outside the gene matches. The CDR3 totals 17 residues. Germline-derived CDR1 and CDR2 are MGHRA and YSYEKL.

The V call is TRBV29-1, the J call TRBJ1-1; 7 nucleotides match TRBD1. Unmatched junction bases numbered 1, after V lost 3 bases and J lost 3 bases. Per germline, CDR1 SQVTM and CDR2 ANQGSEA. This CDR3 comprises 12 residues. CDR3 in amino acids: CSVEGQHTEAFF. Here the CDR3 DNA reads TGCAGCGTTGAGGGACAGCACACTGAAGCTTTCTTT.

This chain connects TRBV5-1 to TRBJ2-1; TRBD2 aligns across 7 bases. The CDR3 runs 16 residues. Germline lookup yields CDR1 SGHRS and CDR2 YFSETQ. The junction had 6 bases not matched to a gene; V was cut back by 2 bases and J by 1 base. For the CDR3, the DNA is TGCGCCAGCAGCTTAACTAGCGTGTGGTCCTACAATGAGCAGTTCTTC. Translated: CASSLTSVWSYNEQFF.

The genes are TRBV6-5 and TRBJ1-1, with TRBD1 matching 7 bases. The CDR3 runs 15 residues. Germline lookup yields CDR1 MNHEY and CDR2 SVGAGI. Trimming at V came to 7 bases and at J to 2 bases, leaving 10 bases not matched to a gene. The CDR3 DNA sequence: TGTGCCAGCAACCGACCCGGGACAGCAAACACTGAAGCTTTCTTT. This codes for CASNRPGTANTEAFF.

Remarks on this clone: An end of the junction does not agree with germline; a read error may underlie this. This CDR3 is also generated by other DNA sequences in the sample. V usage is TRBV7-3 and J usage is TRBJ2-1, with TRBD1 matching 10 bases. The CDR3 is 15 residues long. CDR1 and CDR2 (germline): SGHTA, FQGTGA. The CDR3 bases are TGTGCCAGCAGCCTAACGGGACAGGGGTACAATGAGCAGTTCTTC. It codes for CASSLTGQGYNEQFF.

V and J are TRBV7-8 and TRBJ2-6, with 9 positions matching TRBD2. Germline V gives CDR1 SGHVS, CDR2 FQNEAQ. V was clipped by 5 bases and J by 1 base; unmatched bases: 9. CDR3 length: 18 residues. The DNA of the CDR3 is TGTGCCAGCAGCCCCCAGCGGGGGGTTCCTTCTGGGGCCAACGTCCTGACTTTC. It codes for CASSPQRGVPSGANVLTF.

The chain employs TRBV27 and TRBJ2-5; perhaps TRBD2 as D (7 bases). The CDR3 loop spans 15 amino acids. The V gene lost 8 bases and the J gene lost 5 bases, with 21 bases spanning the gap. The germline V gene encodes CDR1 MNHEY and CDR2 SMNVEV (reference sequence). In DNA, the CDR3 is TGTGCCAGCGGGGGGGCGGGGGCGCTACGGGAGACCCAGTACTTC. Translation: CASGGAGALRETQYF.

This chain joins TRBV5-8 and TRBJ1-3; the D gene is possibly TRBD1 (5 bases). The V end was cut by 2 bases, the J end by 3 bases, with 6 bases between. The CDR3 is 13 amino acids. Germline CDR1 and CDR2: SGHTS and YDEGEE. The CDR3 spells CASSLRGGNTIYF. The CDR3, as DNA: TGTGCCAGCAGCTTAAGGGGTGGAAACACCATATATTTT. The full variable domain, rest sourced from reference TRBV5-8 and TRBJ1-3, is EAGVTQSPTHLIKTRGQQATLRCSPISGHTSVYWYQQALGLGLQFLLWYDEGEERNRGNFPPRFSGRQFPNYSSELNVNALELEDSALYLCASSLRGGNTIYFGEGSWLTVV.

The chain uses TRBV14 and TRBJ2-2; D is unresolved. Germline V gives CDR1 SGHDN, CDR2 FVKESK. This CDR3 has 15 amino acids. V gave up 5 bases and J gave up 1 base, with 11 bases separating them. The CDR3 region has the DNA TGTGCCAGCAGCGCCCGACTTCTGAACACCGGGGAGCTGTTTTTT. Protein: CASSARLLNTGELFF.

This chain joins TRBV15 and TRBJ2-5; a weak D match, TRBD2 (8 bases). The length of the CDR3 is 15 residues. V lost 5 bases to trimming and J lost 2 bases, with 15 bases between them. Per the germline V gene, CDR1 is LNHNV and CDR2 is YYDKDF (reference sequence). The DNA of the CDR3 is TGTGCCACCAGCTCACAGGGGACTAGACAAGAGACCCAGTACTTC. Encoded protein: CATSSQGTRQETQYF.

The chain employs TRBV27 and TRBJ2-5; 10 positions agree with TRBD2. The junction had 5 bases not matched to a gene; V was cut back by 5 bases and J by 5 bases. Germline V lookup: CDR1 MNHEY, CDR2 SMNVEV (reference sequence). CDR3 size: 14 residues. For the CDR3, the DNA is TGTGCCAGCAGTATACAGGGACTAGCGGAGACCCAGTACTTC. The encoded protein is CASSIQGLAETQYF.

This chain uses TRBV9 with TRBJ1-2, with 9 bases aligning to TRBD1. The CDR3 contains 13 residues. Trimming removed 0 bases from V and 14 bases from J; junction bases left unmatched: 8. Germline values: CDR1 SGDLS, CDR2 YYNGEE. The CDR3 DNA reads TGTGCCAGCAGCGTAGGGACAGGGGAAAAGGTAACCTTC. Amino acids: CASSVGTGEKVTF.

The rearrangement uses TRBV5-4 and TRBJ2-3; 8 bases fit TRBD2. The CDR3 is 15 amino acids. Germline V gene sequence: CDR1 SGHNT, CDR2 YYREEE (reference sequence). With 3 bases clipped from V and 4 bases from J, the junction kept 7 bases outside the gene matches. CDR3 region: CASSSPGLESDTQYF. CDR3 sequence (DNA): TGTGCCAGCAGCTCACCGGGACTAGAATCAGATACGCAGTATTTT.

In this sample, this clone turned up once. This chain links TRBV19 with TRBJ2-2, with 7 bases lining up with TRBD1. The junction had 8 bases not matched to a gene; V was cut back by 6 bases and J by 4 bases. This CDR3 comprises 15 residues. Germline V lookup: CDR1 LNHDA, CDR2 SQIVND (reference sequence). DNA for the CDR3: TGTGCCAGTAGGCCTACGGGACAGCGCACCGGGGAGCTGTTTTTT. It codes for CASRPTGQRTGELFF. The variable domain in full, completed from reference TRBV19 and TRBJ2-2, reads DGGITQSPKYLFRKEGQNVTLSCEQNLNHDAMYWYRQDPGQGLRLIYYSQIVNDFQKGDIAEGYSVSREKKESFPLTVTSAQKNPTAFYLCASRPTGQRTGELFFGEGSRLTVL.

The chain recombines TRBV7-2 with TRBJ1-2; 8 bases are a match to TRBD1. The CDR3 runs to 14 residues. V lost 4 bases to trimming and J lost 3 bases; unmatched junction nucleotides: 4. Germline V CDR1 and CDR2: SGHTA, FQGNSA. CDR3 region: CASSWDRTDYGYTF. CDR3 in DNA: TGTGCCAGCAGCTGGGACAGGACGGACTATGGCTACACCTTC.

This clone was detected a few times. The CDR3 here is CAWGQDYGYTF. CDR3 sequence (DNA): TGTGCCTGGGGACAGGACTATGGCTACACCTTC. The V and J genes are TRBV30 and TRBJ1-2, with TRBD1 matching 7 bases. CDR3 size: 11 residues. J lost 3 bases, V lost 5 bases, and 0 bases had no gene match. Germline-derived CDR1 and CDR2 are GTSNPN and SVGIG (reference sequence).

The rearrangement joins TRBV30 to TRBJ2-7, with 11 nucleotides matching TRBD1. Unmatched junction bases numbered 2, after V lost 1 base and J lost 3 bases. The germline V gene has CDR1 GTSNPN and CDR2 SVGIG (reference sequence). The CDR3 length is 14 residues. The CDR3 reads CAWSGGQGVYEQYF. CDR3 bases: TGTGCCTGGAGTGGGGGACAGGGGGTCTACGAGCAGTACTTC.

V usage is TRBV29-1 and J usage is TRBJ1-3, with D uncertain. Per the germline V gene, CDR1 is SQVTM and CDR2 is ANQGSEA. Trimming cost V 1 base and J 3 bases, with 7 bases left between them. The CDR3 is made up of 13 amino acids. In DNA form, the CDR3 reads TGCAGCGTTGAAGTCGGCGGTGGAAACACCATATATTTT. Its protein is CSVEVGGGNTIYF.

This clone was observed a handful of times. The V gene is TRBV19, the J gene TRBJ2-5; D possibly corresponds to TRBD2 (5 bases). This CDR3 is built from 16 residues. The V gene lost 1 base and the J gene lost 5 bases, with 17 bases spanning the gap. Germline-derived CDR1 and CDR2 are LNHDA and SQIVND (reference sequence). This CDR3 is CASSIAFGRSGETQYF. The CDR3 DNA sequence: TGTGCCAGTAGTATAGCCTTCGGACGTTCGGGGGAGACCCAGTACTTC.

The chain couples TRBV7-2 to TRBJ2-5; 11 bases fit TRBD2. The J call may be incorrect, as the DNA end agrees better with TRBJ2-7. The germline V gene encodes CDR1 SGHTA and CDR2 FQGNSA. CDR3 length equals 15 residues. Written as DNA, the CDR3 is TGTGCCAGCAGCTCCCTAGCGGGGGGTCCCTACGAGCAGTACTTC. Its protein is CASSSLAGGPYEQYF.

This chain uses TRBV18 with TRBJ1-3, with a tentative D call TRBD1 (6 bases). Trimming left V 8 bases short and J 2 bases short, with 10 bases between. CDR3 length equals 13 residues. Germline CDR1 reads KGHSH; CDR2 reads LQKENI. Here the CDR3 reads CASHSGAGNTIYF. The CDR3 nucleotides are TGTGCCAGCCACTCAGGGGCTGGAAACACCATATATTTT.

V gene TRBV4-3 combines with J gene TRBJ1-6; D is unresolved. With 4 bases removed from V and 9 bases from J, the gap between germline ends came to 19 bases. CDR1 LGHNA and CDR2 YSLEER come from the germline V gene. CDR3 length equals 16 residues. CDR3 nucleotide sequence: TGCGCCAGCAGCCCCACCCCGCTGAGTCTAGGTTCACCCCTCCACTTT. This codes for CASSPTPLSLGSPLHF.